This T cell receptor beta chain was sequenced during a study of cytomegalovirus exposure and HLA in healthy donors. Germline V gene sequence: CDR1 MNHEY, CDR2 SMNVEV (reference sequence). CDR3 size: 11 residues. V shed 6 bases and J shed 10 bases, with 10 bases lying between them. This clone was seen just once. What it binds is not known. The PCR made use of 60 Vbeta and 13 Jbeta primers. Authors' data handling: In a later analysis, 60 million to 90 million unique TCR beta chains included roughly 11 million shared by two or more donors. Some clones are missing from TCRdb's copy, which holds only in-frame ones; the method was immunoSEQ multiplex PCR. For V, J and clone size, that table is used; D and trimming come from the DNA. The repertoire holds over 100,000 clones, with about three quarters as singletons. General observations from the study: Judged likely to be a sequencing artifact was a cluster of highly shared sequence variants. Approximately 18,000 TCR beta sequences were associated with HLA alleles at 0.05 false discovery rate in a later analysis. As a later analysis revealed, the rate of TCR association differed by HLA locus, with DRB1 most and HLA-C fewest.

This receptor was obtained from a female donor in good health and CMV-seronegative. Sequenced input: PBMCs. The V and J genes are TRBV27 and TRBJ2-1, with D possibly being TRBD1 (6 bases). Written as DNA, the CDR3 is TGTGCCAGCAGGAGGGGGACAGAGCAGTTCTTC. It specifies CASRRGTEQFF.